Shown below are 32 T cell receptor beta chains from a single sample sequenced in a study of blood T cell repertoires in COVID-19. Method: immunoSEQ multiplex PCR; TCRdb's copy keeps in-frame clones and lacks some. The table records more than 150,000 clones, roughly 87% of them present only once. Sample: PBMCs or T cells enriched from blood (not recorded which). Receptors originate from a woman in her fifties or sixties who had recovered from COVID-19.

The V gene is TRBV28, the J gene TRBJ2-2, with 8 bases that match TRBD1. Trimming took 4 bases from V and 7 from J; bases not matched to a gene: 17. The CDR3 sequence is 18 residues long. CDR1 is MDHEN and CDR2 is SYDVKM in the germline V gene. The CDR3 DNA follows: TGTGCCAGCAGTTCAACCCGCAGGGGGCGAAATGGTCGCGGGGAGCTGTTTTTT. It translates to CASSSTRRGRNGRGELFF.

The chain uses TRBV25-1 and TRBJ2-2, with a possible D match to TRBD2 (5 bases). CDR1 is MGHDK, CDR2 SYGVNS, per germline. V lost 6 bases and J 8 bases, leaving 13 bases between the germline ends. CDR3 length: 13 residues. CDR3 nucleotides: TGTGCCAGCAGCACGGGGTCCAGAGGGGAGCTGTTTTTT. It codes for CASSTGSRGELFF.

This clone turned up a few times. This rearrangement joins TRBV24-1 to TRBJ2-2; 7 nucleotides agree with TRBD1. V gave up 4 bases and J gave up 6 bases; unmatched junction bases: 4. The CDR3 length is 14 residues. The germline V gene encodes CDR1 KGHDR and CDR2 SFDVKD. The CDR3 is CATSDSQGAGELFF. CDR3 nucleotide sequence: TGTGCCACCAGTGACTCTCAGGGGGCCGGGGAGCTGTTTTTT.

The chain carries TRBV6-5 and TRBJ2-7; D may be TRBD2 (5 bases). There are 13 residues in the CDR3. Deletions cut 2 bases from V and 9 bases from J, with 14 bases between. CDR1 is MNHEY and CDR2 is SVGAGI in the germline V gene. The CDR3 region is CASSYGGGSTQYF. DNA for the CDR3: TGTGCCAGCAGTTACGGAGGTGGGTCAACGCAGTACTTC.

V gene TRBV29-1 combines with J gene TRBJ1-2, with unresolved D. Trimming removed 6 bases at V and 2 bases at J, with 10 bases between. Germline V gene lookup returns CDR1 SQVTM and CDR2 ANQGSEA. The CDR3 runs to 12 residues. As DNA, the CDR3 is TGCAGCGTCCAGGACTCAAACTATGGCTACACCTTC. It encodes CSVQDSNYGYTF.

The V gene is TRBV5-4, the J gene TRBJ2-7; 7 bases align to TRBD1. This CDR3 comprises 16 residues. Trimming cost V 0 bases and J 4 bases; bases outside gene matches: 10. The germline CDR1 and CDR2 sequences are SGHNT and YYREEE (reference sequence). CDR3 in amino acids: CASSLEPGGTKYEQYF. Here the CDR3 DNA reads TGTGCCAGCAGCTTGGAGCCAGGGGGTACGAAGTACGAGCAGTACTTC.

This clone was detected only a few times. The chain joins TRBV6-4 to TRBJ2-2, with D uncertain. The ends were cut back, 2 bases at V and 3 bases at J, with 10 bases in the middle. The CDR3 is 15 residues long. Germline V lookup: CDR1 MRHNA, CDR2 SNTAGT. This CDR3 is CASSDPGKDTGELFF. The CDR3 DNA reads TGTGCCAGCAGTGACCCCGGTAAAGACACCGGGGAGCTGTTTTTT.

The chain links TRBV4-2 to TRBJ2-2; D is possibly TRBD1 (5 bases). The V end was cut by 1 base, the J end by 3 bases, with 9 bases between. There are 15 residues in the CDR3. Germline V CDR1 and CDR2: LGHNA, YNFKEQ. CDR3 in amino acids: CASSQVDTYTGELFF. CDR3 sequence (DNA): TGTGCCAGCAGCCAAGTGGACACGTACACCGGGGAGCTGTTTTTT.

The V call is TRBV27, the J call TRBJ2-7; TRBD2 matches 8 bases. This CDR3 has 14 residues. The V gene end was trimmed by 7 bases and the J gene end by 1 base; junction bases not matched to a gene: 6. Germline CDR1 reads MNHEY; CDR2 reads SMNVEV (reference sequence). The DNA of the CDR3 is TGTGCCAGCAAGCGTCTAGCGGGTTCCTACGAGCAGTACTTC. This translates into CASKRLAGSYEQYF.

V is TRBV30 and J is TRBJ2-7; TRBD1 aligns across 9 bases. The CDR3 covers 14 residues. Germline values: CDR1 GTSNPN, CDR2 SVGIG (reference sequence). The junction had 4 bases not matched to a gene; V was cut back by 1 base and J by 3 bases. CDR3 coding DNA: TGTGCCTGGAGTGCCGGGACAGGGTACTACGAGCAGTACTTC. Its translation is CAWSAGTGYYEQYF.

The chain couples TRBV28 to TRBJ1-2; D unresolved. Germline CDR1 reads MDHEN; CDR2 reads SYDVKM. The V end lost 5 bases, the J end lost 4 bases, and 8 bases lay between the germline ends. The CDR3 has 12 amino acids. The CDR3 DNA reads TGTGCCAGCAGTCCGGAGGCCTATGGCTACACCTTC. This sequence encodes CASSPEAYGYTF.

The chain employs TRBV15 and TRBJ1-4, with 12 positions matching TRBD1. After removal of 1 base from V and 7 bases from J, the junction contained 1 base not matched to a gene. The germline V gene has CDR1 LNHNV and CDR2 YYDKDF (reference sequence). The CDR3 has 15 residues. The CDR3 protein is CATSRGGQGAEKLFF. The CDR3 nucleotides read TGTGCCACCAGCAGAGGGGGACAGGGGGCTGAAAAACTGTTTTTT.

This clone is a singleton in its sample. CDR3 coding DNA: TGTGCCAGCAACTCCCCTACCTACGAGCAGTACTTC. Its translation: CASNSPTYEQYF. The genes are TRBV2 and TRBJ2-7; no reliable D call. Germline-derived CDR1 and CDR2 are SNHLY and FYNNEI. The V end lost 7 bases, the J end lost 2 bases, and 9 bases lay between the germline ends. The CDR3 totals 12 residues.

The chain employs TRBV27 and TRBJ2-3; 7 bases agree with TRBD2. V dropped 4 bases and J dropped 0; count of bases not matched to a gene: 7. The germline V gene encodes CDR1 MNHEY and CDR2 SMNVEV (reference sequence). The CDR3 is 16 amino acids. The CDR3 spells CASSSASGVSTDTQYF. The CDR3, as DNA: TGTGCCAGCAGTTCAGCTAGCGGAGTTAGCACAGATACGCAGTATTTT.

The CDR3 nucleotides read TGTGCCAGCAGTTCGCTCTGGCAGGGTGAAGAGACCCAGTACTTC. Translated: CASSSLWQGEETQYF. The V gene is TRBV28, the J gene TRBJ2-5, with D perhaps matching TRBD1 (5 bases). The CDR3 covers 15 residues. V was cut by 4 bases and J by 3 bases, with 15 bases left in between. Germline-derived CDR1 and CDR2 are MDHEN and SYDVKM.

The chain is built from TRBV19 and TRBJ1-5, with TRBD1 matching over 7 bases. Germline CDR1 LNHDA, CDR2 SQIVND (reference sequence). This CDR3 spans 14 amino acids. V shed 7 bases and J 5 bases; nucleotides not matched to a gene: 8. For the CDR3, the DNA is TGTGCCAGTACCCCGGACAGGTCCTATCAGCCCCAGCATTTT. Translated: CASTPDRSYQPQHF.

V usage is TRBV2 and J usage is TRBJ2-5, with 7 bases lining up with TRBD1. J was trimmed by 4 bases and V by 3 bases; bases with no gene match: 2. This CDR3 spans 13 amino acids. Germline V gene data show CDR1 as SNHLY and CDR2 as FYNNEI. CDR3 sequence (DNA): TGTGCCAGCAGTGACACAGGGGCAGAGACCCAGTACTTC. This codes for CASSDTGAETQYF.

In its sample, this clone was seen once. The chain uses TRBV11-2 and TRBJ2-5; 12 bases map to TRBD2. The germline V gene has CDR1 SGHAT and CDR2 FQNNGV. The CDR3 consists of 16 residues. The V and J ends lost 1 base and 4 bases, in that order; junction bases with no gene match: 4. The CDR3 spells CASSLGGLAGRETQYF. The CDR3 nucleotides are TGTGCCAGCAGCTTAGGGGGACTAGCGGGTAGAGAGACCCAGTACTTC.

The chain has TRBV5-1 and TRBJ2-2; 8 bases line up with TRBD1. This CDR3 is built from 17 residues. Germline V gene sequence: CDR1 SGHRS, CDR2 YFSETQ. After removal of 1 base from V and 3 bases from J, the junction contained 8 bases not matched to a gene. This CDR3 reads CASSLWAGGAYTGELFF. CDR3 bases: TGCGCCAGCAGCTTGTGGGCAGGGGGCGCCTACACCGGGGAGCTGTTTTTT. The full variable domain, in which reference TRBV5-1 and TRBJ2-2 provide the parts outside the CDR3, is KAGVTQTPRYLIKTRGQQVTLSCSPISGHRSVSWYQQTPGQGLQFLFEYFSETQRNKGNFPGRFSGRQFSNSRSEMNVSTLELGDSALYLCASSLWAGGAYTGELFFGEGSRLTVL.

This clone came up once. The chain links TRBV9 to TRBJ2-1; 9 nucleotides match TRBD1. This CDR3 spans 16 amino acids. V lost 3 bases to trimming and J lost 5 bases; unmatched junction nucleotides: 9. Germline CDR1 reads SGDLS; CDR2 reads YYNGEE. In nucleotides, the CDR3 is TGTGCCAGCAGCGCCGTCGGACAGGGGACAAACAATGAGCAGTTCTTC. Translating it yields CASSAVGQGTNNEQFF.

This clone is a singleton in its sample. The V and J genes are TRBV6-5 and TRBJ1-4, with TRBD1 matching 9 bases. V lost 6 bases, J lost 4 bases, and 6 bases stayed unmatched. Germline V gene lookup returns CDR1 MNHEY and CDR2 SVGAGI. The CDR3 is made up of 15 amino acids. The CDR3 is CASRGQGFVNEKLFF. Here the CDR3 DNA reads TGTGCCAGCAGGGGACAGGGTTTTGTTAATGAAAAACTGTTTTTT.

The chain carries TRBV11-3 and TRBJ2-1; 10 positions match TRBD1. Germline CDR1 reads SGHNT; CDR2 reads YENEEA. The J segment lost 9 bases and the V segment lost 7 bases, leaving 15 bases of the junction unmatched. The CDR3 consists of 16 residues. CDR3 in DNA: TGTGCCAGCATCAAGGCCGGGGACAGGGGAGTTTTTGAGCAGTTCTTC. Translation: CASIKAGDRGVFEQFF.

This clone was found a few times. V gene TRBV4-2 combines with J gene TRBJ1-4; no definite D call. V was shortened by 1 base and J by 5 bases, with 11 bases between the two germline ends. Germline V lookup: CDR1 LGHNA, CDR2 YNFKEQ. CDR3 length: 15 residues. The CDR3 DNA reads as TGTGCCAGCAGCCAAGTTGGTGTGAGCAATGAAAAACTGTTTTTT. Translating it yields CASSQVGVSNEKLFF.

This clone was found once. This sequence joins TRBV29-1 and TRBJ2-5, with a tentative D call TRBD2 (5 bases). Germline V CDR1 and CDR2: SQVTM, ANQGSEA. The CDR3 covers 14 residues. The V end was cut by 6 bases, the J end by 1 base, with 15 bases between. The CDR3 nucleotides read TGCAGCGTACTCTTCACGGGGTCCCAAGAGACCCAGTACTTC. Translating it yields CSVLFTGSQETQYF. The entire variable domain, with the rest obtained from reference TRBV29-1 and TRBJ2-5, is as follows: SAVISQKPSRDICQRGTSLTIQCQVDSQVTMMFWYRQQPGQSLTLIATANQGSEATYESGFVIDKFPISRPNLTFSTLTVSNMSPEDSSIYLCSVLFTGSQETQYFGPGTRLLVL.

The chain recombines TRBV7-9 with TRBJ2-7; 7 nucleotides match TRBD2. This CDR3 is built from 16 residues. Germline values: CDR1 SEHNR, CDR2 FQNEAQ (reference sequence). J gave up 6 bases and V 5 bases, and 16 bases lay outside the gene matches. In DNA, the CDR3 is TGTGCCAGCAGCGCCACCCTGGGTAGCGGGCTCGGCGAGCAGTACTTC. This codes for CASSATLGSGLGEQYF.

The chain has TRBV19 and TRBJ2-6; D is possibly TRBD2 (6 bases). The CDR3 spans 14 residues. Per germline, CDR1 LNHDA and CDR2 SQIVND (reference sequence). Trimming removed 8 bases at V and 2 bases at J, with 10 bases between. In DNA form, the CDR3 reads TGTGCCAGTGAAGGAGGGGCTGGGGCCAACGTCCTGACTTTC. Its translation is CASEGGAGANVLTF.

The rearrangement links TRBV28 to TRBJ1-6; D call uncertain. Per germline, CDR1 MDHEN and CDR2 SYDVKM. The V gene lost 3 bases and the J gene lost 6 bases, with 9 bases spanning the gap. This CDR3 has 14 amino acids. CDR3 region: CASSFRVSNSPLHF. CDR3 coding DNA: TGTGCCAGCAGTTTCCGGGTTTCTAATTCACCCCTCCACTTT.

The rearrangement links TRBV7-6 to TRBJ1-2, with 8 bases that match TRBD1. The CDR3 loop spans 15 amino acids. The J segment lost 7 bases and the V segment lost 5 bases, leaving 12 bases of the junction unmatched. Germline V gene data show CDR1 as SGHVS and CDR2 as FNYEAQ. CDR3 in DNA: TGTGCCAGCAGCCCAAGGATTGGACAGGGAATTGGCTACACCTTC. This gives the protein CASSPRIGQGIGYTF.

The rearrangement links TRBV7-6 to TRBJ2-1; weak D call: TRBD1 (5 bases). Looked up from germline, CDR1 is SGHVS and CDR2 is FNYEAQ. This CDR3 is 13 amino acids long. V was shortened by 5 bases and J by 10 bases, with 15 bases between the two germline ends. The CDR3 DNA reads TGTGCCAGCAGCGCAATGACAGATCAAGAGCAGTTCTTC. Translating gives CASSAMTDQEQFF. The complete variable domain, with remaining parts taken from reference TRBV7-6 and TRBJ2-1, reads GAGVSQSPRYKVTKRGQDVALRCDPISGHVSLYWYRQALGQGPEFLTYFNYEAQQDKSGLPNDRFSAERPEGSISTLTIQRTEQRDSAMYRCASSAMTDQEQFFGPGTRLTVL.

The chain joins TRBV30 to TRBJ2-4; TRBD1 matches 9 bases. The V segment lost 5 bases and the J segment 2 bases; nucleotides outside the gene matches: 10. Germline CDR1 reads GTSNPN; CDR2 reads SVGIG (reference sequence). CDR3 length: 16 residues. CDR3 DNA sequence: TGTGCCTGGGGTTTGGGGACAGGGCGGTCCAAAAACATTCAGTACTTC. As protein: CAWGLGTGRSKNIQYF.

V usage is TRBV9 and J usage is TRBJ2-7, with 7 bases identical to TRBD2. Germline loops: CDR1 SGDLS, CDR2 YYNGEE. The CDR3 contains 14 residues. The V segment lost 2 bases and the J segment 2 bases; nucleotides outside the gene matches: 4. This CDR3 reads CASSVTSEPYEQYF. The CDR3 DNA reads TGTGCCAGCAGCGTTACTAGCGAGCCCTACGAGCAGTACTTC.

V and J are TRBV19 and TRBJ1-2, with D possibly TRBD1 on 6 matching bases. Germline assignment: CDR1 LNHDA and CDR2 SQIVND (reference sequence). V was clipped by 4 bases and J by 4 bases, with 22 bases between them. The CDR3 length is 17 residues. CDR3 nucleotide sequence: TGTGCCAGTAGTAATCGACCTCACAATGACAGGTCCTATGGCTACACCTTC. Translating gives CASSNRPHNDRSYGYTF.